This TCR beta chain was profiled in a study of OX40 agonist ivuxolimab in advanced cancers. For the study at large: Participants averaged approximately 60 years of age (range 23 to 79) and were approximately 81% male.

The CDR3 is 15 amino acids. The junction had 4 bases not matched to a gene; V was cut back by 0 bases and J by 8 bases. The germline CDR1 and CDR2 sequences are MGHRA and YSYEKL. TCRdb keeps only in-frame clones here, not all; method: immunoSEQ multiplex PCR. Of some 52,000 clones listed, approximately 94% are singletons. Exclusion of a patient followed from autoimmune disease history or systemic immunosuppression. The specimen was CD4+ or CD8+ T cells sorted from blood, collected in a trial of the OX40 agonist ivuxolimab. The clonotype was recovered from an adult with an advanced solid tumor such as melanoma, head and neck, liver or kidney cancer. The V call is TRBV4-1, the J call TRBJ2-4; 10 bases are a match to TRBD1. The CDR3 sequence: CASSQDETGGYIQYF. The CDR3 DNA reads TGCGCCAGCAGCCAAGATGAGACAGGGGGCTACATTCAGTACTTC.